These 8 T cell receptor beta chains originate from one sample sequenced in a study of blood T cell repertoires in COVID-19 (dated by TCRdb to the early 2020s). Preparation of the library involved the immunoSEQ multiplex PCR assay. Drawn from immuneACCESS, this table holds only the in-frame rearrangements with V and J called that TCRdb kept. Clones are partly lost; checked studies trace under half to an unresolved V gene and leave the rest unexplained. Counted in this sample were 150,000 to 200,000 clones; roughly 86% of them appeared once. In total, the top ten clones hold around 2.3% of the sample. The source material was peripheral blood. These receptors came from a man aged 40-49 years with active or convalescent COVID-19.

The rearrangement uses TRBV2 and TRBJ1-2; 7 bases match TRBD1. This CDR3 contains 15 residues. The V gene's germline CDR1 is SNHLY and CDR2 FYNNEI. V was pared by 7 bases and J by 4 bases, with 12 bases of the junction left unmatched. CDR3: CASKLDGTDFYGYTF. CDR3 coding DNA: TGTGCCAGCAAGCTGGACGGGACAGATTTCTATGGCTACACCTTC.

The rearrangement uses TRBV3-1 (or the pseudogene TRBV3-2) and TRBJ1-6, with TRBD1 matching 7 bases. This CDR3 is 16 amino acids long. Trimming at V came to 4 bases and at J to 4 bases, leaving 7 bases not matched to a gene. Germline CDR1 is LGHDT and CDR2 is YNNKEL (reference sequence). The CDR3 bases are TGTGCCAGCAGCCGCCGGACAGGACAATATAATTCACCCCTCCACTTT. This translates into CASSRRTGQYNSPLHF.

As DNA, the CDR3 is TGTGCCAGCAGTTATCCGGGACACTCGTATGAAAAACTGTTTTTT. Translating it yields CASSYPGHSYEKLFF. This chain connects TRBV28 to TRBJ1-4, with D possibly TRBD1 on 6 matching bases. With 4 bases removed from V and 6 bases from J, the gap between germline ends came to 15 bases. This CDR3 has 15 residues. The germline gives CDR1 MDHEN, CDR2 SYDVKM.

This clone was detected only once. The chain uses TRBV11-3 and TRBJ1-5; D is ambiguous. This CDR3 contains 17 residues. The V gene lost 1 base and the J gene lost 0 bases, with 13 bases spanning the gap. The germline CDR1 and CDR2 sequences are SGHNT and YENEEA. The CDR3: CASSLVYRNISNQPQHF. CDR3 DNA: TGTGCCAGCAGCTTAGTATACAGAAACATTAGCAATCAGCCCCAGCATTTT.

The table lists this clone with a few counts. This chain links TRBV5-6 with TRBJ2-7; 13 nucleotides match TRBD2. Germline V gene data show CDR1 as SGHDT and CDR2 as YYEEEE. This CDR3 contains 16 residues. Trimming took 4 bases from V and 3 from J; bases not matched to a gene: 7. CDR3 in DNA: TGTGCCAGCAGCCAGGGACTAGCGGGGATTTTCTACGAGCAGTACTTC. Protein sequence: CASSQGLAGIFYEQYF.

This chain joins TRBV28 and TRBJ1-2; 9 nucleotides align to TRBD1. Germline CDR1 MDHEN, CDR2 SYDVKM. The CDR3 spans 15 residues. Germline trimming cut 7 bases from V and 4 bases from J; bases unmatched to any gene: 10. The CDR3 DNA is TGTGCCAGCACTCGATCGGGACAGGGAAGCTATGGCTACACCTTC. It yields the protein CASTRSGQGSYGYTF.

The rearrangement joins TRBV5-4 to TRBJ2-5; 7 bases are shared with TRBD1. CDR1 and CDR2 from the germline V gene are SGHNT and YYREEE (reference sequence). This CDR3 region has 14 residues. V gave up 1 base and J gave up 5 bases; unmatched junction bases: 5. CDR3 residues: CASSLPQGRETQYF. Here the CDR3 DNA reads TGTGCCAGCAGCTTGCCACAGGGGCGGGAGACCCAGTACTTC.

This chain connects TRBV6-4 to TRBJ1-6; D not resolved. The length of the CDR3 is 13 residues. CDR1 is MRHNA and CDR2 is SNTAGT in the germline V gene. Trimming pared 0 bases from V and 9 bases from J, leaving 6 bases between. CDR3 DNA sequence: TGTGCCAGCAGTGACTCAGAGGGTTCACCCCTCCACTTT. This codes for CASSDSEGSPLHF.